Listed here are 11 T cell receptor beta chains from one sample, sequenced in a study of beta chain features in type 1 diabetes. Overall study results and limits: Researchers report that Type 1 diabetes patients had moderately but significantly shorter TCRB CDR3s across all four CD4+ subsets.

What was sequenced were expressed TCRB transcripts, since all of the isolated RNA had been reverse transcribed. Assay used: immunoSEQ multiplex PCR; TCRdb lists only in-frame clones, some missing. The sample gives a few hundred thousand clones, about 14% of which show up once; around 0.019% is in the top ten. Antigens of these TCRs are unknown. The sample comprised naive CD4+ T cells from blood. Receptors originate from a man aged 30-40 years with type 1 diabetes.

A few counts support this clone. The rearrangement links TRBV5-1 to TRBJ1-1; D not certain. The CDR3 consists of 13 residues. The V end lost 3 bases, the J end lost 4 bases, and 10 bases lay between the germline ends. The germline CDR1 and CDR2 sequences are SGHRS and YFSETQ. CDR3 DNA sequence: TGCGCCAGCAGCTGGGAGCTGGGCACTGAAGCTTTCTTT. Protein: CASSWELGTEAFF.

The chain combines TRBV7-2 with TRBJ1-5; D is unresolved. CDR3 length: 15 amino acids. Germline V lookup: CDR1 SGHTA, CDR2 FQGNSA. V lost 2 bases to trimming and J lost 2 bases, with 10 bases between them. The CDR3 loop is CASSLNGQGNQPQHF. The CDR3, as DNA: TGTGCCAGCAGCTTAAACGGCCAGGGCAATCAGCCCCAGCATTTT.

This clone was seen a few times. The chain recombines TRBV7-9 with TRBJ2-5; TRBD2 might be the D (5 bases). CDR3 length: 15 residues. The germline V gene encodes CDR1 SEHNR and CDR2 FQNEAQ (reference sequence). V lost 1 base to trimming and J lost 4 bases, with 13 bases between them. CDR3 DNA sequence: TGTGCCAGCAGCTTAGTTGGGAGTTATGGAGAGACCCAGTACTTC. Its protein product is CASSLVGSYGETQYF.

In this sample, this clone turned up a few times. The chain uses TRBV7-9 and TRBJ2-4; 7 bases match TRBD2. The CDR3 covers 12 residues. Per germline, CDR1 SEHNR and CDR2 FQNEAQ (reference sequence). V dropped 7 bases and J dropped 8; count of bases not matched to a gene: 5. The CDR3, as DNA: TGTGCCAGCACCAACGCGGGGGACATTCAGTACTTC. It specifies CASTNAGDIQYF.

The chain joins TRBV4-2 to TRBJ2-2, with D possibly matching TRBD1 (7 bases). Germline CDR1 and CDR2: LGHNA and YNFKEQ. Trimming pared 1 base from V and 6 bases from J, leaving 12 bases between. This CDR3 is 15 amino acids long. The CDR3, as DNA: TGTGCCAGCAGCCAAGCTCAGGGGGGATCCGGGGAGCTGTTTTTT. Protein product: CASSQAQGGSGELFF.

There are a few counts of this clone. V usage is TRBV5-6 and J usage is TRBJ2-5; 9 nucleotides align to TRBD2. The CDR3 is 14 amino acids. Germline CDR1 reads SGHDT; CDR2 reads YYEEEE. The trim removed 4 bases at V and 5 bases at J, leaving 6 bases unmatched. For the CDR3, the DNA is TGTGCCAGCAGCATTAGCGGGGGTCGGGAGACCCAGTACTTC. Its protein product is CASSISGGRETQYF.

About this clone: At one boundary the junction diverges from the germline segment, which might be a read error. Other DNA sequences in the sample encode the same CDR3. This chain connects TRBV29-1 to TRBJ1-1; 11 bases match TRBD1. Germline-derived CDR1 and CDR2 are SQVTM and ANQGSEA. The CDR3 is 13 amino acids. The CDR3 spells CSVEGTGGTEAFF. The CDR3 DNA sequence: TGCAGCGTCGAAGGGACAGGGGGGACTGAAGCTTTCTTT.

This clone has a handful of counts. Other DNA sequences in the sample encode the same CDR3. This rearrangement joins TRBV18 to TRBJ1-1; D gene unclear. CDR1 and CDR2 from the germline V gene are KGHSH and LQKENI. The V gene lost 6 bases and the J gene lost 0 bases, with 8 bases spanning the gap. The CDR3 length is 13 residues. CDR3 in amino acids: CASSPGVNTEAFF. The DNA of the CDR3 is TGTGCCAGCTCGCCCGGGGTGAACACTGAAGCTTTCTTT.

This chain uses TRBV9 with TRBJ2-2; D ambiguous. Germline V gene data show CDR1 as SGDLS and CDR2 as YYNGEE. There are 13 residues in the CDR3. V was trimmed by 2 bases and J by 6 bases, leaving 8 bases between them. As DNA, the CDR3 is TGTGCCAGCAGCGTTAGTGAATCCGGGGAGCTGTTTTTT. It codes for CASSVSESGELFF.

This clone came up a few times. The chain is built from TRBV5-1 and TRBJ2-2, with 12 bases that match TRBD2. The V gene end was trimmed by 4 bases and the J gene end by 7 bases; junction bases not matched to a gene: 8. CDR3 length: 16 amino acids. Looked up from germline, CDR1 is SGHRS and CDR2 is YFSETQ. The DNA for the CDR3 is TGCGCCAGCAGCCAGACTAGCGGGAGTTTGTACGGGGAGCTGTTTTTT. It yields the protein CASSQTSGSLYGELFF.

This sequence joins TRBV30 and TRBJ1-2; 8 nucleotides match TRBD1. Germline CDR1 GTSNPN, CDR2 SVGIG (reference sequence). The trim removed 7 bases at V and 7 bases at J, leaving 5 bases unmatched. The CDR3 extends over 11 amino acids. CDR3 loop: CASQGARGYTF. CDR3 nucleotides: TGTGCCTCCCAGGGGGCGCGTGGCTACACCTTC.